This T cell receptor beta chain appears in the sequencing data of a study of cytomegalovirus exposure and HLA in healthy donors. General study findings and limits: Upon later analysis, HLA-associated TCR beta chains proved more clonally expanded than other, equally common chains. Only CMV serostatus was available as immune exposure information.

With 60 Vbeta and 13 Jbeta primers, the PCR was carried out. Assay used: immunoSEQ multiplex PCR; TCRdb lists only in-frame clones, some missing. The profile covers roughly 100,000 clones, with about 80% appearing a single time and roughly 4% taken by the ten largest. This CDR3 is 12 amino acids long. Trimming shortened V by 6 bases and J by 0 bases, and 8 bases separated the two germline ends. In germline, CDR1 is SQVTM, CDR2 ANQGSEA. Of note for this clone: Antigen: not known.

This sequence originates from a man aged 40-55 years in good health and CMV-seronegative. The V call is TRBV29-1, the J call TRBJ2-5; D perhaps matches TRBD1 (5 bases). Source material: PBMCs. CDR3 in amino acids: CSVRQNQETQYF. The CDR3 DNA sequence: TGCAGCGTGCGACAGAACCAAGAGACCCAGTACTTC.